The rows below give T cell receptor beta chains drawn from one sample of a study of beta chain features in type 1 diabetes. Data came from immunoSEQ multiplex PCR; TCRdb stores just in-frame clones and leaves some out. The data show roughly 330,000 clones, 13% seen once. The specimen was naive CD4+ T cells from blood. These receptors were obtained from a woman aged 18-30 years with type 1 diabetes. Both conserved end residues are part of each CDR3. The order of the fields is D gene, clone size, J gene, V gene, CDR3 DNA, CDR3 protein. D genes are given only for firm matches. Size values are once, few and many counts, or a class for expanded clones, and some rows have none.

- | few | TRBJ2-3 | TRBV28 | TGTGCCAGCAGTTTATACTCGAGGTCAGATACGCAGTATTTT | CASSLYSRSDTQYF
- | few | TRBJ1-5 | TRBV18 | TGTGCCAGCTCACCCGGACAGATCAATCAGCCCCAGCATTTT | CASSPGQINQPQHF
- | few | TRBJ1-1 | TRBV2 | TGTGCCAGCAACTACGAGCCGAACACTGAAGCTTTCTTT | CASNYEPNTEAFF
TRBD2 | few | TRBJ2-1 | TRBV7-9 | TGTGCCAGCAGCTTCGGACTAGCGGGAGCGTACGGCAATGAGCAGTTCTTC | CASSFGLAGAYGNEQFF
TRBD2 | - | TRBJ2-1 | TRBV4-1 | TGCGCCAGCAGCCACCCCCGGGACTACCTAAACAATGAGCAGTTCTTC | CASSHPRDYLNNEQFF
TRBD1 | few | TRBJ1-1 | TRBV27 | TGTGCCAGCGGAAGGGACAGAATGAACACTGAAGCTTTCTTT | CASGRDRMNTEAFF
- | few | TRBJ1-2 | TRBV30 | TGTGCCTTTCAAGCTCTCTCTGGCTACACCTTC | CAFQALSGYTF
- | few | TRBJ2-1 | TRBV19 | TGTGCCAGTAGTATGGGACTCCTTAATGAGCAGTTCTTC | CASSMGLLNEQFF
- | few | TRBJ1-5 | TRBV19 | TGTGCCAGTACAGGGGTTGGCAATCAGCCCCAGCATTTT | CASTGVGNQPQHF
TRBD2 | - | TRBJ2-3 | TRBV18 | TGTGCCAGCTCACCAGGGACTAGCGGAATCACAGATACGCAGTATTTT | CASSPGTSGITDTQYF
- | - | TRBJ2-3 | TRBV4-1 | TGCGCCAGCAGCCAAGATCACTATACGCAGTATTTT | CASSQDHYTQYF
- | few | TRBJ2-1 | TRBV11-3 | TGTGCCAGCAGCTGGGGACTCTACTCTCACAATGAGCAGTTCTTC | CASSWGLYSHNEQFF
TRBD1 | - | TRBJ2-7 | TRBV19 | TGTGCCAGTAGTATGGCCGCGACAGGGAGAGATGAGCAGTACTTC | CASSMAATGRDEQYF
TRBD1 | few | TRBJ1-2 | TRBV5-1 | TGCGCCAGCAGTCCCGGACAGGACTATGGCTACACCTTC | CASSPGQDYGYTF
- | - | TRBJ2-2 | TRBV9 | TGTGCCAGCAGCGTTAGTAGCAGAGGCACCGGGGAGCTGTTTTTT | CASSVSSRGTGELFF
TRBD1 | few | TRBJ2-5 | TRBV7-2 | TGTGCCAGCAGCTTAGGGGACAGCCAAGAGACCCAGTACTTC | CASSLGDSQETQYF
TRBD1 | - | TRBJ2-7 | TRBV5-6 | TGTGCCAGCAGGGGGACAGGCGAGCAGTACTTC | CASRGTGEQYF
TRBD2 | few | TRBJ2-1 | TRBV5-1 | TGCGCCAGCAGCTCAGGACTAGCGGGAGTCGGCAATGAGCAGTTCTTC | CASSSGLAGVGNEQFF
TRBD1 | - | TRBJ1-2 | TRBV28 | TGTGCCAGCAGTCCCTACCGGACAGGGATTGATGGCTACACCTTC | CASSPYRTGIDGYTF
- | few | TRBJ2-1 | TRBV29-1 | TGCAGCGTTGGGGCGCCCCTCCAGGAGTTCTTC | CSVGAPLQEFF
- | - | TRBJ2-5 | TRBV7-2 | TGTGCCAGCAGCTTATTCAGACAAGAGACCCAGTACTTC | CASSLFRQETQYF
- | - | TRBJ2-7 | TRBV2 | TGTGCCAGCAACGACGGACACTCCTACGAGCAGTACTTC | CASNDGHSYEQYF